This T cell receptor (beta chain) was recorded in a study of T cell responses to AZD1222 COVID-19 vaccine. Data came from immunoSEQ multiplex PCR; TCRdb stores just in-frame clones and leaves some out. The repertoire holds 150,000 or so clones, with 75% to 95% as singletons. V was clipped by 4 bases and J by 6 bases, with 13 bases between them. The germline gives CDR1 SNHLY, CDR2 FYNNEI. CDR3 length equals 14 residues. The TCR sequence derives from an adult in good health. This sequence joins TRBV2 and TRBJ2-1, with D uncertain. The sequencing used peripheral blood, collected on day 0 of AZD1222 vaccination. The chain's CDR3 is CASSGGHPGNEQFF. CDR3 DNA sequence: TGTGCCAGCAGTGGGGGTCACCCTGGCAATGAGCAGTTCTTC.